The present T cell receptor beta chain was sequenced within a study of radiotherapy plus CTLA-4 blockade in lung cancer. Regarding the study as a whole: Some TCR clones had been derived from tumors. These clones expanded in peripheral blood after radiotherapy plus ipilimumab.

Profiling relied on immunoSEQ multiplex PCR, and the TCRdb table lists in-frame clones only, not all of them. The table records approximately 53,000 clones, 70% to 90% of them present only once. The CDR3 consists of 15 residues. V lost 2 bases, J lost 2 bases, and 10 bases lay in between. CDR1 and CDR2 from the germline V gene are MGHRA and YSYEKL. Note on this clone: Its target is not known.

The source of this sequence is a human donor with non-small cell lung cancer whose response to radiotherapy plus ipilimumab could not be evaluated. Source: peripheral blood, taken from a patient treated with radiotherapy plus ipilimumab. V and J are TRBV4-1 and TRBJ2-1; possible D gene TRBD1, 6 bases. CDR3 amino acids: CASSQSRDTYNEQFF. CDR3 nucleotide sequence: TGCGCCAGCAGCCAAAGCCGGGACACCTACAATGAGCAGTTCTTC.